The 11 T cell receptor beta chains below all came from one sample that was sequenced in a study of shared clonotypes between healthy human individuals. The data were produced by immunoSEQ multiplex PCR, yet TCRdb's version contains in-frame clones alone and is incomplete. Among about 380,000 clones listed, about 96% were seen once. The source material was memory CD8+ T cells sorted from blood. The subset: CD45RO+ cells pooled with CCR7-negative TemRA cells. All receptors derive from a man between 25 and 39 years old in good health.

DNA of the CDR3: TGTGCCGCAACCTCTCAGGACAGCTCCTACGAGCAGTACTTC. It yields the protein CAATSQDSSYEQYF. The rearrangement uses TRBV10-3 and TRBJ2-7; tentative D call: TRBD1 (6 bases). This CDR3 is built from 14 residues. Germline-derived CDR1 and CDR2 are ENHRY and SYGVKD. V lost 11 bases to trimming and J lost 0 bases, with 17 bases between them.

CDR3 sequence (DNA): TGTGCCAGCAGCGCGCCGGGCAGGGGGCATCAGCCCCAGCATTTT. Translation gives CASSAPGRGHQPQHF. The chain recombines TRBV5-8 with TRBJ1-5, with 8 bases fitting TRBD1. The V and J ends lost 4 bases and 5 bases, in that order; junction bases with no gene match: 8. CDR1 is SGHTS, CDR2 YDEGEE, per germline. This CDR3 contains 15 residues.

The rearrangement links TRBV5-8 to TRBJ1-1; the D is unclear. Germline CDR1 SGHTS, CDR2 YDEGEE. This CDR3 is built from 12 residues. Between the trimmed V and J ends, which lost 0 bases and 11 bases, there was a span of 11 bases. The CDR3 DNA sequence: TGTGCCAGCAGCTTGGAGGCAGTAAAGGCTTTCTTT. Amino acid sequence: CASSLEAVKAFF.

Only a few counts were recorded for this clone. This same CDR3 is encoded by further DNA sequences in the sample. This sequence joins TRBV18 and TRBJ2-5; unclear D gene. Trimming cost V 3 bases and J 0 bases, with 5 bases left between them. This CDR3 is built from 13 residues. Germline CDR1 KGHSH, CDR2 LQKENI. CDR3 bases: TGTGCCAGCTCACCTTCGTACCAAGAGACCCAGTACTTC. This translates into CASSPSYQETQYF.

V usage is TRBV5-1 and J usage is TRBJ2-7; 7 nucleotides agree with TRBD2. The germline CDR1 and CDR2 sequences are SGHRS and YFSETQ. V lost 0 bases, J lost 3 bases, and 3 bases stayed unmatched. This CDR3 contains 14 residues. Written as DNA, the CDR3 is TGCGCCAGCAGCTTGGCCGGGGACTACTACGAGCAGTACTTC. Its protein product is CASSLAGDYYEQYF.

The rearrangement joins TRBV2 to TRBJ2-3; D remains ambiguous. V was shortened by 6 bases and J by 6 bases, with 16 bases between the two germline ends. Looked up from germline, CDR1 is SNHLY and CDR2 is FYNNEI. The CDR3 covers 14 residues. The CDR3 region is CASRRGRSQDTQYF. For the CDR3, the DNA is TGTGCCAGCAGACGTGGGCGGTCTCAGGATACGCAGTATTTT.

This chain uses TRBV5-4 with TRBJ1-2, with unresolved D. The CDR3 is made up of 13 amino acids. Per germline, CDR1 SGHNT and CDR2 YYREEE (reference sequence). Trimming cost V 2 bases and J 6 bases, with 11 bases left between them. CDR3 in DNA: TGTGCCAGCAGCTTTTTGTCGGGGAATGGCTACACCTTC. Translation gives CASSFLSGNGYTF.

The V call is TRBV11-2, the J call TRBJ1-2, with a possible D match to TRBD1 (6 bases). The ends were cut back, 1 base at V and 2 bases at J, with 11 bases in the middle. The CDR3 sequence is 15 residues long. Germline-derived CDR1 and CDR2 are SGHAT and FQNNGV. CDR3 DNA: TGTGCCAGCAGCTTAGCATCCGGGACAAACTATGGCTACACCTTC. Translation: CASSLASGTNYGYTF.

This chain uses TRBV30 with TRBJ1-1, with D unclear. V gave up 2 bases and J gave up 2 bases, with 15 bases separating them. The CDR3 extends over 15 amino acids. Germline CDR1 and CDR2: GTSNPN and SVGIG (reference sequence). In DNA, the CDR3 is TGTGCCTGGAGTCCCCCGAGGAGTTACAACACTGAAGCTTTCTTT. Protein: CAWSPPRSYNTEAFF.

The chain links TRBV6-5 to TRBJ2-2, with D possibly TRBD1 on 5 matching bases. The CDR3 runs 15 residues. The ends were cut back, 0 bases at V and 1 base at J, with 6 bases in the middle. Germline loops: CDR1 MNHEY, CDR2 SVGAGI. In DNA form, the CDR3 reads TGTGCCAGCAGTTACTCGACAGTGAACACCGGGGAGCTGTTTTTT. Translating it yields CASSYSTVNTGELFF.

The V and J genes are TRBV27 and TRBJ2-7; TRBD2 matches at 12 bases. The CDR3 spans 15 residues. From germline, CDR1 is MNHEY and CDR2 SMNVEV (reference sequence). Losses at the gene ends were 2 bases for V and 3 bases for J; bases not matched to a gene: 2. CDR3 residues: CASSLRTSGNYEQYF. CDR3 nucleotides: TGTGCCAGCAGTTTAAGGACTAGCGGGAACTACGAGCAGTACTTC.